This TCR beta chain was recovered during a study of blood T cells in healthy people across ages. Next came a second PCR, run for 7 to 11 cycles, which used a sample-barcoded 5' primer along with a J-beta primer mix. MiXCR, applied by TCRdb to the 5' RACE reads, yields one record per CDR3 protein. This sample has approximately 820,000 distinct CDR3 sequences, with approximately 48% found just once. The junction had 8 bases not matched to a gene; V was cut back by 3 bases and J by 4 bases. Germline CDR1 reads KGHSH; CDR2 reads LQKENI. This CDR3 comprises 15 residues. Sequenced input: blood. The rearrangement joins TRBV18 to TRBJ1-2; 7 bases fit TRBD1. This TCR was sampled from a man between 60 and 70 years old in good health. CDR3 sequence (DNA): TGTGCCAGCTCACCGCGGGGACAGACTATCTATGGCTACACCTTC. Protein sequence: CASSPRGQTIYGYTF.